This TCR beta chain appears in the sequencing data of a study of T cell changes during pregnancy in multiple sclerosis (dated by TCRdb to about 2019). A note on the overall study: In women with multiple sclerosis, the researchers looked at how the T cell repertoire shifted as pregnancy progressed.

CDR1 and CDR2, looked up from the germline V gene, are KGHSH and LQKENI. The cysteine opens and the phenylalanine closes a CDR3 of 15 amino acids. Just the 45-base CDR3 DNA is kept, in frame starting at base 1. Between the V and J ends, shortened by 2 bases and 3 bases respectively, the junction contains 11 bases. Library preparation employed the immunoSEQ multiplex PCR assay. This is the immuneACCESS table as TCRdb keeps it, with only in-frame sequences that have V and J called. A part of the clones is gone; compared with another copy, unresolved V genes explain less than half, and the rest is unexplained. The sample table shows tens of thousands of clones, and roughly 90% are seen once. The ten largest clonotypes hold more than 9% of the sample. In its sample, this clone was seen a few times. The target of this receptor is not known. Per-base quality was not reported, and no clone a single base away is much larger than it.

This clonotype was obtained from a female donor in good health, enrolled as a control in a pregnancy study. Specimen: peripheral blood, collected after pregnancy. This chain joins TRBV18 to TRBJ1-5; a tentative D match to TRBD1 spans 6 bases. CDR3 reads: CASSPGGASNQPQHF. The DNA is TGTGCCAGCTCACCAGGGGGGGCCTCCAATCAGCCCCAGCATTTT.